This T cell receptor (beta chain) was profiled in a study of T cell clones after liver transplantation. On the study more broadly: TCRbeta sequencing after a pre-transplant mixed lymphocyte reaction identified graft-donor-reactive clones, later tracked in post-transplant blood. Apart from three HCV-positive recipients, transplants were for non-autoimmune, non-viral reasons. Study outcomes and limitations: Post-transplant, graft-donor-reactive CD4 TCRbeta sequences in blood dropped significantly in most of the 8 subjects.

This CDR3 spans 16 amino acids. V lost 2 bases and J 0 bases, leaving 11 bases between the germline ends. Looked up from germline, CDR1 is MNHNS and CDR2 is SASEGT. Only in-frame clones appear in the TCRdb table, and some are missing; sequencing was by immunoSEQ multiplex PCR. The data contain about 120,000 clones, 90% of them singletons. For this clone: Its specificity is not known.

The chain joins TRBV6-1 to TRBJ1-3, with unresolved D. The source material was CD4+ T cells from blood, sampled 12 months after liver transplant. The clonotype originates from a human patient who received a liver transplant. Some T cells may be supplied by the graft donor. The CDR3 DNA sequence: TGTGCCAGCAGTGAACAGACGGTGAGCTCTGGAAACACCATATATTTT. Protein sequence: CASSEQTVSSGNTIYF.